The rows below give T cell receptor beta chains drawn from one sample of a study of response to subunit inactivated influenza vaccine. TCRdb fed the RT-PCR reads into MiXCR, producing one record per CDR3 protein. Of about 500,000 distinct CDR3 sequences in the sample, approximately 16% are singletons; the top ten hold approximately 3%. The sequenced sample was CD4+ T cells sorted from PBMCs, obtained 23 to 25 months after vaccination. The origin of the receptors is a man in his fifties or sixties who received an inactivated influenza vaccine. CDR3s leave out the opening cysteine and the closing phenylalanine or tryptophan.

V gene: TRBV7-2
J gene: TRBJ2-6
CDR3 protein: ASSSPGLRRGANVLT

V gene: TRBV28
J gene: TRBJ1-4
CDR3 protein: ASTLGGANEKLF

V gene: TRBV11-2
J gene: TRBJ2-2
CDR3 protein: ATRQIANTGELF

V gene: TRBV11-2
J gene: TRBJ2-1
CDR3 protein: ASSLMVRGSYNEQF

V gene: TRBV6-5
J gene: TRBJ2-7
CDR3 protein: ASSYGAGVYEQY

V gene: TRBV29-1
J gene: TRBJ2-2
CDR3 protein: SVEDRGRGTSNTGELF

V gene: TRBV20-1
J gene: TRBJ2-2
CDR3 protein: SARLAGANTGELF

V gene: TRBV12-3/TRBV12-4
J gene: TRBJ1-6
CDR3 protein: ASRKTGSTSPLH

V gene: TRBV29-1
J gene: TRBJ2-5
CDR3 protein: SVNTRETQY

V gene: TRBV18
J gene: TRBJ2-1
CDR3 protein: ASSPVGDGSYNEQF

V gene: TRBV5-1
J gene: TRBJ2-7
CDR3 protein: ASSHSSGYEQY

V gene: TRBV20-1
J gene: TRBJ1-5
CDR3 protein: SARVTGPNNQPQH

V gene: TRBV20-1
J gene: TRBJ2-2
CDR3 protein: SARLGWESGGELF

V gene: TRBV7-9
J gene: TRBJ2-3
CDR3 protein: ASSPSLAGGPTDTQY

V gene: TRBV7-8
J gene: TRBJ1-5
CDR3 protein: ASGRGQGLNQPQH

V gene: TRBV28
J gene: TRBJ1-2
CDR3 protein: ASSLVQGAGGYT

V gene: TRBV9
J gene: TRBJ2-1
CDR3 protein: ASSGQYNEQF

V gene: TRBV5-5
J gene: TRBJ2-5
CDR3 protein: ASSKADSQETQY

V gene: TRBV2
J gene: TRBJ2-7
CDR3 protein: ASRESSGGPYEQY

V gene: TRBV5-1
J gene: TRBJ1-4
CDR3 protein: ASSGGTGSTNEKLF

V gene: TRBV30
J gene: TRBJ2-3
CDR3 protein: AWSANGYTDTQY

V gene: TRBV28
J gene: TRBJ2-5
CDR3 protein: ASSLWASGTKETQY

V gene: TRBV7-9
J gene: TRBJ2-7
CDR3 protein: ASSWGTSGYEQY

V gene: TRBV7-9
J gene: TRBJ2-3
CDR3 protein: ASSNSPPDTQY

V gene: TRBV7-2
J gene: TRBJ2-5
CDR3 protein: ASSPWSSGRYQETQY

V gene: TRBV20-1
J gene: TRBJ1-2
CDR3 protein: SARRGLYGYT

V gene: TRBV7-9
J gene: TRBJ2-1
CDR3 protein: ASSQGGTGNYEQF

V gene: TRBV6-5
J gene: TRBJ2-3
CDR3 protein: ASSPRLAGGIDTQY

V gene: TRBV20-1
J gene: TRBJ2-2
CDR3 protein: SARRETGELF

V gene: TRBV12-3/TRBV12-4
J gene: TRBJ1-5
CDR3 protein: ASSYGGHSNQPQH

V gene: TRBV4-3
J gene: TRBJ2-3
CDR3 protein: ASSQAGEDTQY

V gene: TRBV20-1
J gene: TRBJ2-1
CDR3 protein: SASLGTSGRFNEQF

V gene: TRBV20-1
J gene: TRBJ2-3
CDR3 protein: SARDPGVGTDTQY

V gene: TRBV6-5
J gene: TRBJ2-7
CDR3 protein: ASSYSHLAGQRYEQY

V gene: TRBV6-5
J gene: TRBJ1-6
CDR3 protein: ASSYLKNSPLH

V gene: TRBV6-1
J gene: TRBJ2-7
CDR3 protein: ASSRQGVNEQY

V gene: TRBV7-9
J gene: TRBJ2-3
CDR3 protein: ASTSPGLSTDTQY

V gene: TRBV5-1
J gene: TRBJ2-1
CDR3 protein: ASSPSAGPREQF

V gene: TRBV6-2/TRBV6-3
J gene: TRBJ1-5
CDR3 protein: ASTPGQRGPQH

V gene: TRBV5-4
J gene: TRBJ1-1
CDR3 protein: ASSRRTAMNTEAF

V gene: TRBV6-4
J gene: TRBJ2-1
CDR3 protein: ASSDASGRIHEQF

V gene: TRBV5-1
J gene: TRBJ2-7
CDR3 protein: ASSLQESYEQY

V gene: TRBV5-1
J gene: TRBJ1-1
CDR3 protein: ASRPYTVPPNTEAF

V gene: TRBV6-1
J gene: TRBJ1-6
CDR3 protein: ASSTGPRLSYNSPLH

V gene: TRBV6-5
J gene: TRBJ1-6
CDR3 protein: ASSYWGRAGAPLH

V gene: TRBV28
J gene: TRBJ2-2
CDR3 protein: ASRRAGEISNTGELF

V gene: TRBV7-9
J gene: TRBJ1-2
CDR3 protein: ASSGDGSSHGYT